The 13 T cell receptor beta chains below come from one sample, sequenced in a study of beta chain features in type 1 diabetes (dated by TCRdb to about 2018). The library came from the immunoSEQ multiplex PCR assay. The entire isolated RNA was reverse transcribed using the High Capacity cDNA Reverse Transcription Kit, and thus expressed TCRB transcripts were sequenced. The source is immuneACCESS, and TCRdb retained only in-frame sequences with V and J called. Part of the clones is not carried over; for the studies checked, unresolved V genes explain less than half of this, and the remainder is unexplained. The sample includes 200,000 to 300,000 clones, with 20% observed a single time. The ten largest account for about 0.027% of the sample. Broader findings and caveats from the paper: A moderate but significant shortening of TCRB CDR3 length was observed in type 1 diabetes patients in all four CD4+ subsets.

Which antigens these TCRs recognize remains unknown. The sequenced sample consisted of naive CD4+ T cells from blood. The meaning of the sample's cell subset or site label: true naive CD4+ T cells. The source of these receptors is a woman in her forties with type 1 diabetes.

A few counts support this clone. V gene TRBV5-4 combines with J gene TRBJ2-3; 12 positions agree with TRBD1. CDR3 length: 16 amino acids. The V segment lost 4 bases and the J segment 4 bases; nucleotides outside the gene matches: 7. Per germline, CDR1 SGHNT and CDR2 YYREEE (reference sequence). This CDR3 reads CASSPAGTGGADTQYF. The CDR3 nucleotides read TGTGCCAGCAGCCCGGCCGGGACAGGGGGCGCAGATACGCAGTATTTT.

This clone came up a few times. This chain uses TRBV27 with TRBJ2-4; D perhaps matches TRBD1 (5 bases). V shed 5 bases and J shed 7 bases, with 12 bases lying between them. CDR1 and CDR2 from the germline V gene are MNHEY and SMNVEV (reference sequence). This CDR3 is 13 amino acids long. The chain's CDR3 is CASSRQSVNIQYF. CDR3 bases: TGTGCCAGCAGTAGACAGTCCGTGAACATTCAGTACTTC.

In this sample, this clone turned up a few times. The chain joins TRBV7-6 to TRBJ1-5, with 10 bases aligning to TRBD1. Germline values: CDR1 SGHVS, CDR2 FNYEAQ. Germline trimming cut 4 bases from V and 3 bases from J; bases unmatched to any gene: 3. This CDR3 is 15 amino acids long. CDR3 region: CASSYGTGDNQPQHF. CDR3 sequence (DNA): TGTGCCAGCAGCTATGGGACAGGGGACAATCAGCCCCAGCATTTT.

The chain has TRBV19 and TRBJ1-5, with 10 bases aligning to TRBD1. CDR1 is LNHDA, CDR2 SQIVND, per germline (reference sequence). The trim removed 7 bases at V and 4 bases at J, leaving 4 bases unmatched. This CDR3 is 14 amino acids long. CDR3 DNA: TGTGCCAGTATCCCGGGACAGGGGAATCAGCCCCAGCATTTT. It specifies CASIPGQGNQPQHF.

This clone was found a few times. CDR3 sequence reads: CASSLPLLSYNEQFF. The CDR3 region has the DNA TGCGCCAGCAGCTTGCCACTTTTGTCCTACAATGAGCAGTTCTTC. The V call is TRBV5-1, the J call TRBJ2-1; no clear D. CDR3 length: 15 residues. V was pared by 1 base and J by 1 base, with 9 bases between. Germline lookup yields CDR1 SGHRS and CDR2 YFSETQ. Based on the CDR3 plus reference TRBV5-1 and TRBJ2-1, the full variable domain is KAGVTQTPRYLIKTRGQQVTLSCSPISGHRSVSWYQQTPGQGLQFLFEYFSETQRNKGNFPGRFSGRQFSNSRSEMNVSTLELGDSALYLCASSLPLLSYNEQFFGPGTRLTVL.

There are a few counts of this clone. V usage is TRBV6-5 and J usage is TRBJ1-2; 10 nucleotides agree with TRBD1. V was pared by 6 bases and J by 4 bases, with 8 bases of the junction left unmatched. CDR3 size: 15 residues. Germline CDR1 reads MNHEY; CDR2 reads SVGAGI. The CDR3 spells CASRFGTGVAYGYTF. The CDR3 DNA follows: TGTGCCAGCAGATTCGGGACAGGGGTTGCCTATGGCTACACCTTC.

The V and J genes are TRBV29-1 and TRBJ1-1; D unclear. The CDR3 consists of 13 residues. Germline CDR1 reads SQVTM; CDR2 reads ANQGSEA. Deletions cut 4 bases from V and 3 bases from J, with 12 bases between. CDR3 residues: CSVGRGFDTEAFF. DNA for the CDR3: TGCAGCGTTGGACGAGGGTTCGACACTGAAGCTTTCTTT.

J is TRBJ2-1 and V is TRBV7-3, with D perhaps matching TRBD2 (5 bases). This CDR3 comprises 14 residues. CDR1 and CDR2 from the germline V gene are SGHTA and FQGTGA. V lost 4 bases and J lost 6, with 13 bases in between. The CDR3 DNA is TGTGCCAGCAGCTCCCCCTCTAGCCCCAATGAGCAGTTCTTC. Translated: CASSSPSSPNEQFF.

CDR3 protein: CSVDPGGEETQYF. CDR3 nucleotides: TGCAGCGTTGATCCCGGGGGAGAAGAGACCCAGTACTTC. V gene TRBV29-1 combines with J gene TRBJ2-5; D possibly corresponds to TRBD2 (6 bases). The V and J ends lost 3 bases and 3 bases respectively, with 11 bases between them. The germline V gene has CDR1 SQVTM and CDR2 ANQGSEA. This CDR3 is built from 13 residues.

The CDR3 DNA reads as TGTGCCAGCAGCTTTCGACAGGGAGGAGAGACCCAGTACTTC. It yields the protein CASSFRQGGETQYF. The chain joins TRBV7-9 to TRBJ2-5; D is perhaps TRBD1 (7 bases). CDR1 and CDR2 from the germline V gene are SEHNR and FQNEAQ (reference sequence). The CDR3 runs 14 residues. With 3 bases removed from V and 4 bases from J, the gap between germline ends came to 12 bases.

Only a few counts were recorded for this clone. The chain links TRBV7-8 to TRBJ1-1, with D perhaps matching TRBD1 (5 bases). Germline values: CDR1 SGHVS, CDR2 FQNEAQ. The CDR3 is 14 amino acids. The V and J ends lost 3 bases and 1 base respectively, with 9 bases between them. This chain's CDR3 is CASSFFQGNTEAFF. The CDR3 DNA reads as TGTGCCAGCAGCTTTTTTCAGGGGAACACTGAAGCTTTCTTT.

This clone showed up just a few times. The rearrangement links TRBV28 to TRBJ2-3; the D is unclear. Germline CDR1 MDHEN, CDR2 SYDVKM. CDR3 length equals 12 residues. Trimming took off 7 bases at V and 6 bases at J, with 11 bases between the two ends. The CDR3 loop reads CASTPSSDTQYF. For the CDR3, the DNA is TGTGCCAGCACTCCTTCCTCGGATACGCAGTATTTT.

The chain uses TRBV5-4 and TRBJ1-1, with 8 bases fitting TRBD1. The CDR3 runs 14 residues. The junction had 8 bases not matched to a gene; V was cut back by 4 bases and J by 6 bases. Germline V gene data show CDR1 as SGHNT and CDR2 as YYREEE (reference sequence). CDR3 residues: CASSQDRTGPEAFF. In DNA, the CDR3 is TGTGCCAGCAGCCAAGATAGGACAGGGCCTGAAGCTTTCTTT.